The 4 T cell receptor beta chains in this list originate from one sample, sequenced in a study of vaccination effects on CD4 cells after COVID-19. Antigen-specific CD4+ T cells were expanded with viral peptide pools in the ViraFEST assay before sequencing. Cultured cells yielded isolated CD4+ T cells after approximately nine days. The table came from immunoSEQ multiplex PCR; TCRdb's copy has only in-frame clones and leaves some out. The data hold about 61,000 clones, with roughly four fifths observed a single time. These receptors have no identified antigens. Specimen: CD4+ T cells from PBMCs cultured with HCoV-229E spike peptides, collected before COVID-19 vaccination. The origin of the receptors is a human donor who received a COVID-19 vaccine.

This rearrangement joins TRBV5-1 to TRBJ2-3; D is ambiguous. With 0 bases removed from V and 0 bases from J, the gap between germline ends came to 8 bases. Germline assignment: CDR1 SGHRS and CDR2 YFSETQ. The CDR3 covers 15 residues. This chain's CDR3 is CASSLVVASTDTQYF. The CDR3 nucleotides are TGCGCCAGCAGCTTGGTAGTAGCTAGCACAGATACGCAGTATTTT.

The CDR3 sequence: CASSILAGGEETQYF. The CDR3 DNA is TGTGCCAGTAGTATTTTAGCGGGGGGGGAAGAGACCCAGTACTTC. V and J are TRBV19 and TRBJ2-5; 11 bases are shared with TRBD2. J was trimmed by 3 bases and V by 3 bases; bases with no gene match: 3. This CDR3 is built from 15 residues. Germline values: CDR1 LNHDA, CDR2 SQIVND (reference sequence). The whole variable domain, filled in from reference TRBV19 and TRBJ2-5, reads DGGITQSPKYLFRKEGQNVTLSCEQNLNHDAMYWYRQDPGQGLRLIYYSQIVNDFQKGDIAEGYSVSREKKESFPLTVTSAQKNPTAFYLCASSILAGGEETQYFGPGTRLLVL.

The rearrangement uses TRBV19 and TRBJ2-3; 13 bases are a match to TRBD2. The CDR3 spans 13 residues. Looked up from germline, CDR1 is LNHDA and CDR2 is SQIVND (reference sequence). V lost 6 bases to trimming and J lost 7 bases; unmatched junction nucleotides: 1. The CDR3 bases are TGTGCCAGTAGGACTAGCGGGGGGTATACGCAGTATTTT. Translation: CASRTSGGYTQYF.

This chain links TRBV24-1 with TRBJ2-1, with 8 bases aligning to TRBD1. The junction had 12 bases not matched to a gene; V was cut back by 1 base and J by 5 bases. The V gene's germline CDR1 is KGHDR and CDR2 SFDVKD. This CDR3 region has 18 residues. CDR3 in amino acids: CATSDLSGTGNNHNEQFF. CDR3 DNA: TGTGCCACCAGTGATTTATCCGGGACAGGAAACAACCACAATGAGCAGTTCTTC.